Detailed here is one T cell receptor beta chain. Its antigen remains unknown. The CDR3 has 15 amino acids. The germline V gene encodes CDR1 MDHEN and CDR2 SYDVKM. V was cut by 7 bases and J by 4 bases, with 20 bases left in between. Some clones are missing from TCRdb's copy, which holds only in-frame ones; the method was immunoSEQ multiplex PCR. The sample includes some 79,000 clones, 90% to 95% of them seen just once. These data come from a study of cytomegalovirus exposure and HLA in healthy donors. Study outcomes and limitations: According to a subsequent analysis, TCR clusters identified in the first cohort showed a tendency to co-occur across the roughly 120 validation repertoires. Most TCR sequences were uncommon, yet certain public TCRs appeared in many donors. In vitro assays verified that a few CMV-associated chains recognized CMV antigens specifically.

Material for sequencing was PBMCs. This chain uses TRBV28 with TRBJ2-7, with TRBD2 as a possible D gene (5 bases). This sequence originates from a woman under 30 in good health and CMV-seropositive. CDR3 coding DNA: TGTGCCAGCAAGGCGGTAGGTGGCACGGGGTACGAGCAGTACTTC. It encodes CASKAVGGTGYEQYF.